This is a list of T cell receptor beta chains from one sample in a study of T cell responses to AZD1222 COVID-19 vaccine. Some clones are missing from TCRdb's copy, which holds only in-frame ones; the method was immunoSEQ multiplex PCR. The sample has fewer than 110,000 clones, around 87% seen once; the top ten hold more than 8.5%. Sequenced here: peripheral blood, sampled 28 days after the second AZD1222 dose. The origin of the receptors is an adult who received the AZD1222 COVID-19 vaccine. The CDR3 runs from the conserved cysteine through the conserved F or W. D genes are given only for firm matches. Rows give clone size only sometimes, using once, few, many, or a class for an expanded clone.

>NA|TRBV29-1|TRBJ2-7|NA
TGCAGCGTCCAAGAGGTAACCTACGAGCAGTACTTC
CSVQEVTYEQYF
>NA|TRBV27|TRBJ1-1|NA
TGTGCCAGCAGTTCAAATTCCCTAGGGGGGAGGATGAACACTGAAGCTTTCTTT
CASSSNSLGGRMNTEAFF
>NA|TRBV14|TRBJ2-1|NA
TGTGCCAGCAGCCAAGGGCAGTATCAGCAGTTCTTC
CASSQGQYQQFF
>NA|TRBV6-5|TRBJ2-7|TRBD1
TGTGCCAGCAGTCCTACAGGGGCCTACGAGCAGTACTTC
CASSPTGAYEQYF
>NA|TRBV3-1/TRBV3-2|TRBJ2-3|TRBD1
TGTGCCAGCAGCCAAGCCGGGACAGGGAACACAGATACGCAGTATTTT
CASSQAGTGNTDTQYF
>NA|TRBV9|TRBJ1-5|NA
TGTGCCAGCAGCGTAGATCCCGGGCCGAACAATCAGCCCCAGCATTTT
CASSVDPGPNNQPQHF
>once|TRBV7-2|TRBJ1-4|NA
TGTGCCAGCAGCTCCCAGGCTGGGGTAACTAATGAAAAACTGTTTTTT
CASSSQAGVTNEKLFF
>NA|TRBV2|TRBJ2-2|NA
TGTGCCAGCAGTCGACAGAACACCGGGGAGCTGTTTTTT
CASSRQNTGELFF
>NA|TRBV11-2|TRBJ2-5|NA
TGTGCCAGCAGCTTATGGGTCGCCCAGGAGACCCAGTACTTC
CASSLWVAQETQYF
>NA|TRBV15|TRBJ2-7|NA
TGTGCCACCAGCAGAGATTTAGGTAGCCACGAGCAGTACTTC
CATSRDLGSHEQYF
>NA|TRBV9|TRBJ1-4|TRBD1
TGTGCCAGCAGCGCAGGACAGGGTGATGAAAAACTGTTTTTT
CASSAGQGDEKLFF
>NA|TRBV19|TRBJ1-3|NA
TGTGCCAGTAGTATAGGACACTCTGGAAACACCATATATTTT
CASSIGHSGNTIYF